The 29 T cell receptor beta chains below come from one sample, sequenced in a study of glioma-infiltrating T cells after dendritic cell vaccination. Time point in this sample: after dendritic cell vaccination, including at tumor progression/relapse. Generated by immunoSEQ multiplex PCR, the TCRdb table keeps only in-frame clones and is missing some. Here the sample spans about 24,000 clones, roughly 86% being singletons. The material was blood, obtained after dendritic cell vaccination. The receptor source for this set is a human donor with glioblastoma.

This clone was found a few times. The rearrangement links TRBV6-1 to TRBJ1-6; D is unresolved. This CDR3 comprises 13 residues. Trimming took 8 bases from V and 7 from J, leaving 12 bases between them. The germline V gene has CDR1 MNHNS and CDR2 SASEGT. This CDR3 reads CASRTSFNSPLHF. CDR3 DNA: TGTGCCAGCCGAACAAGTTTCAATTCACCCCTCCACTTT.

The chain couples TRBV4-1 to TRBJ1-1; 7 bases are a match to TRBD1. The CDR3 spans 13 residues. The ends lost 4 bases at V and 5 bases at J; junction bases unmatched: 4. Germline V gene lookup returns CDR1 MGHRA and CDR2 YSYEKL. The CDR3 region has the DNA TGCGCCAGCAGCCTTCAGGGGGGTACTGAAGCTTTCTTT. Protein product: CASSLQGGTEAFF.

The V gene is TRBV20-1, the J gene TRBJ2-7; D ambiguous. Germline V gene lookup returns CDR1 DFQATT and CDR2 SNEGSKA (reference sequence). The V gene lost 5 bases and the J gene lost 3 bases, with 8 bases spanning the gap. CDR3 size: 11 residues. Here the CDR3 reads CSAARYYEQYF. Here the CDR3 DNA reads TGCAGTGCTGCCAGGTACTACGAGCAGTACTTC.

The chain uses TRBV5-1 and TRBJ2-5; D is uncertain. CDR1 SGHRS and CDR2 YFSETQ come from the germline V gene. V gave up 0 bases and J gave up 4 bases, with 4 bases separating them. The CDR3 has 12 residues. In DNA form, the CDR3 reads TGCGCCAGCAGCTTGGGACTAGAGACCCAGTACTTC. Its protein is CASSLGLETQYF.

This chain links TRBV7-3 with TRBJ1-5; D not resolved. The germline gives CDR1 SGHTA, CDR2 FQGTGA. The CDR3 length is 16 residues. The ends were cut back, 5 bases at V and 2 bases at J, with 16 bases in the middle. Here the CDR3 DNA reads TGTGCCAGCAGCCCGCGTATTGGAGGTGGCAATCAGCCCCAGCATTTT. Its protein product is CASSPRIGGGNQPQHF.

The rearrangement uses TRBV5-1 and TRBJ1-2; 10 bases are a match to TRBD1. The CDR3 is 17 amino acids. Unmatched junction bases numbered 9, after V lost 1 base and J lost 3 bases. In germline, CDR1 is SGHRS, CDR2 YFSETQ. Here the CDR3 DNA reads TGCGCCAGCAGCTTGACGGAGGGGGACAGGGGACACTATGGCTACACCTTC. It translates to CASSLTEGDRGHYGYTF.

J is TRBJ1-2 and V is TRBV10-1; D might be TRBD1 (5 bases). The CDR3 spans 13 residues. Germline V gene sequence: CDR1 WNHNN, CDR2 SYGVQD (reference sequence). V was trimmed by 6 bases and J by 4 bases, leaving 12 bases between them. For the CDR3, the DNA is TGCGCCAGCAGCGAGGGGACTGCCTATGGCTACACCTTC. Amino acids: CASSEGTAYGYTF.

This clone came up a few times. The chain combines TRBV6-1 with TRBJ2-7; tentatively, D is TRBD1 (6 bases). The CDR3 is made up of 13 amino acids. Germline values: CDR1 MNHNS, CDR2 SASEGT. V lost 1 base to trimming and J lost 4 bases, with 8 bases between them. CDR3 nucleotide sequence: TGTGCCAGCAGTGAAGACAGGGCTTACGAGCAGTACTTC. Translating gives CASSEDRAYEQYF.

A remark on this clone: Sequence at one end of the junction differs from germline and may be a read error. The chain carries TRBV2 and TRBJ1-6, with D tentatively TRBD1 (6 bases). The V gene's germline CDR1 is SNHLY and CDR2 FYNNEI. This CDR3 has 14 residues. CDR3 protein: CASSEDRSRSPLHF. The DNA for the CDR3 is TGTGCCAGCAGCGAAGACAGGTCGCGGTCACCCCTCCACTTT.

This chain joins TRBV5-4 and TRBJ2-5, with D tentatively TRBD2 (6 bases). V was clipped by 3 bases and J by 1 base, with 10 bases between them. Per germline, CDR1 SGHNT and CDR2 YYREEE (reference sequence). The CDR3 has 14 amino acids. CDR3 amino acids: CASSYGSSQETQYF. In DNA, the CDR3 is TGTGCCAGCAGCTACGGGAGCTCCCAAGAGACCCAGTACTTC.

The chain links TRBV5-4 to TRBJ2-1; D may be TRBD2 (5 bases). The CDR3 consists of 16 residues. CDR1 is SGHNT, CDR2 YYREEE, per germline (reference sequence). Trimming took 0 bases from V and 3 from J, leaving 13 bases between them. In DNA form, the CDR3 reads TGTGCCAGCAGCTTGGTCGGGGTAGGGAGCTACAATGAGCAGTTCTTC. Translating gives CASSLVGVGSYNEQFF.

The genes are TRBV7-9 and TRBJ1-1; D gene ambiguous. This CDR3 is 15 amino acids long. Trimming shortened V by 5 bases and J by 0 bases, and 13 bases separated the two germline ends. Germline lookup yields CDR1 SEHNR and CDR2 FQNEAQ (reference sequence). CDR3 sequence: CASSREVPMNTEAFF. CDR3 DNA: TGTGCCAGCAGCCGTGAGGTTCCCATGAACACTGAAGCTTTCTTT.

The genes are TRBV7-6 and TRBJ2-7; the match to TRBD2 covers 13 bases. Germline assignment: CDR1 SGHVS and CDR2 FNYEAQ. Losses at the gene ends were 5 bases for V and 5 bases for J; bases not matched to a gene: 6. The CDR3 is 15 amino acids. The CDR3 DNA is TGTGCCAGCAGCGCGACTAGCGGGGGGATCGACGAGCAGTACTTC. As protein: CASSATSGGIDEQYF.

V gene TRBV5-6 combines with J gene TRBJ2-1; 9 nucleotides align to TRBD1. Germline V gives CDR1 SGHDT, CDR2 YYEEEE. V was clipped by 0 bases and J by 15 bases; unmatched bases: 13. This CDR3 comprises 15 residues. CDR3 coding DNA: TGTGCCAGCAGCTTGGATGGAACAGGGGGCACGGATCTGTTCTTC. Translated, it gives CASSLDGTGGTDLFF.

This clone showed up just a few times. The chain combines TRBV7-2 with TRBJ1-2, with D unresolved. This CDR3 is built from 14 residues. Germline V gene lookup returns CDR1 SGHTA and CDR2 FQGNSA. Trimming pared 1 base from V and 7 bases from J, leaving 13 bases between. The CDR3 DNA reads as TGTGCCAGCAGCTTAGATAGGCTTCAGGCTGGCTACACCTTC. Protein: CASSLDRLQAGYTF.

The chain combines TRBV28 with TRBJ1-2; D gene ambiguous. The CDR3 is 11 amino acids. Germline-derived CDR1 and CDR2 are MDHEN and SYDVKM. The ends were cut back, 6 bases at V and 3 bases at J, with 5 bases in the middle. The CDR3 region has the DNA TGTGCCAGCAGCTCTGACTATGGCTACACCTTC. As protein: CASSSDYGYTF.

The chain combines TRBV4-1 with TRBJ1-2, with D maybe TRBD1 (6 bases). V lost 4 bases and J 1 base, leaving 10 bases between the germline ends. The germline CDR1 and CDR2 sequences are MGHRA and YSYEKL. The CDR3 totals 14 residues. The CDR3 loop reads CASSLIQGNYGYTF. DNA for the CDR3: TGCGCCAGCAGCCTCATACAGGGTAACTATGGCTACACCTTC.

This rearrangement joins TRBV5-1 to TRBJ2-5; 7 nucleotides line up with TRBD1. V gave up 4 bases and J gave up 10 bases; unmatched junction bases: 16. The germline V gene encodes CDR1 SGHRS and CDR2 YFSETQ. The CDR3 length is 15 residues. For the CDR3, the DNA is TGCGCCAGCAGCGCAACGGGAACAGGGGATATTAACCAGTACTTC. Its translation: CASSATGTGDINQYF.

V is TRBV6-1 and J is TRBJ2-3; D uncertain. The ends were cut back, 3 bases at V and 2 bases at J, with 9 bases in the middle. There are 14 residues in the CDR3. Germline assignment: CDR1 MNHNS and CDR2 SASEGT. In DNA form, the CDR3 reads TGTGCCAGCAGTGAGTTCCCTCTCACAGATACGCAGTATTTT. It specifies CASSEFPLTDTQYF.

This clone showed up just a few times. The chain uses TRBV19 and TRBJ1-1, with TRBD1 matching 8 bases. Trimming cost V 5 bases and J 6 bases; bases outside gene matches: 5. The germline V gene has CDR1 LNHDA and CDR2 SQIVND (reference sequence). CDR3 length equals 13 residues. CDR3 protein: CASSFRGRSEAFF. CDR3 bases: TGTGCCAGTAGTTTCAGGGGGCGGTCTGAAGCTTTCTTT. The full variable domain, with the rest looked up from reference TRBV19 and TRBJ1-1, is DGGITQSPKYLFRKEGQNVTLSCEQNLNHDAMYWYRQDPGQGLRLIYYSQIVNDFQKGDIAEGYSVSREKKESFPLTVTSAQKNPTAFYLCASSFRGRSEAFFGQGTRLTVV.

This clone was picked up a small number of times. In DNA form, the CDR3 reads TGTGCCAGCAGCCCTGGGACAGTAACCGGGAGTGAAAAACTGTTTTTT. Protein: CASSPGTVTGSEKLFF. The rearrangement joins TRBV9 to TRBJ1-4; TRBD1 matches 7 bases. Germline CDR1 is SGDLS and CDR2 is YYNGEE. The CDR3 is 16 amino acids. V was clipped by 4 bases and J by 7 bases; unmatched bases: 13. Together with reference TRBV9 and TRBJ1-4, the CDR3 gives the full variable domain: DSGVTQTPKHLITATGQRVTLRCSPRSGDLSVYWYQQSLDQGLQFLIQYYNGEERAKGNILERFSAQQFPDLHSELNLSSLELGDSALYFCASSPGTVTGSEKLFFGSGTQLSVL.

To note about this clone: The junction and the germline gene differ at one end; a read error may be behind it. V is TRBV27 and J is TRBJ2-2, with TRBD1 as a possible D gene (5 bases). CDR3 length equals 13 residues. Per the germline V gene, CDR1 is MNHEY and CDR2 is SMNVEV (reference sequence). The CDR3 coding sequence is TGTGCCACTAACATGCCTGGTAATGGGGCGCTGTTTTTT. It codes for CATNMPGNGALFF.

This chain joins TRBV19 and TRBJ1-1, with 7 bases that match TRBD1. Trimming took 5 bases from V and 5 from J; bases not matched to a gene: 8. This CDR3 is built from 14 residues. The V gene's germline CDR1 is LNHDA and CDR2 SQIVND (reference sequence). DNA of the CDR3: TGTGCCAGTAGTCCCACAGGGGAGAGGACTGAAGCTTTCTTT. The encoded protein is CASSPTGERTEAFF.

This clone was detected only a few times. At one end, the junction sequence differs from germline, possibly due to a read error. Other DNA sequences in this specimen translate into the identical CDR3. The chain carries TRBV30 and TRBJ1-6; TRBD1 is a possible D gene (6 bases). This CDR3 is built from 13 residues. CDR1 and CDR2 (germline): GTSNPN, SVGIG (reference sequence). For the CDR3, the DNA is TGTGCCTGGACGGGGCAGGGGTATTCCCCCCTCCACTTT. Protein sequence: CAWTGQGYSPLHF.

V is TRBV5-1 and J is TRBJ1-1; 7 positions agree with TRBD1. Germline lookup yields CDR1 SGHRS and CDR2 YFSETQ. The CDR3 totals 14 residues. The ends lost 8 bases at V and 5 bases at J; junction bases unmatched: 12. The DNA for the CDR3 is TGCGCCAGTACTTCTTACAGGGGTGAGACTGAAGCTTTCTTT. This gives the protein CASTSYRGETEAFF.

This clone is a singleton in its sample. This rearrangement joins TRBV2 to TRBJ1-1, with D unresolved. Trimming took off 7 bases at V and 3 bases at J, with 24 bases between the two ends. The V gene's germline CDR1 is SNHLY and CDR2 FYNNEI. There are 17 residues in the CDR3. Written as DNA, the CDR3 is TGTGCCAGCACCCAGAATGAGGGCAGGCCCAAAGACACTGAAGCTTTCTTT. Translated: CASTQNEGRPKDTEAFF. Supplemented by reference TRBV2 and TRBJ1-1, the full variable domain reads EPEVTQTPSHQVTQMGQEVILRCVPISNHLYFYWYRQILGQKVEFLVSFYNNEISEKSEIFDDQFSVERPDGSNFTLKIRSTKLEDSAMYFCASTQNEGRPKDTEAFFGQGTRLTVV.

This chain connects TRBV10-3 to TRBJ2-7; D is perhaps TRBD1 (5 bases). Trimming shortened V by 2 bases and J by 6 bases, and 17 bases separated the two germline ends. The CDR3 is 15 residues long. Germline V gene data show CDR1 as ENHRY and CDR2 as SYGVKD. The CDR3 spells CAISEVDSGAREQYF. CDR3 nucleotides: TGTGCCATCAGTGAGGTTGACAGTGGGGCACGCGAGCAGTACTTC.

The chain employs TRBV7-2 and TRBJ2-5; D is perhaps TRBD1 (7 bases). V lost 5 bases and J 5 bases, leaving 21 bases between the germline ends. Per germline, CDR1 SGHTA and CDR2 FQGNSA. The CDR3 runs to 16 residues. The CDR3 sequence is CASSQASGGPRETQYF. In nucleotides, the CDR3 is TGTGCCAGCAGCCAAGCTTCAGGGGGGCCAAGGGAGACCCAGTACTTC.

This clone was seen once. Other DNA sequences within the sample encode an identical CDR3. CDR3 region: CASLASLSGNSPLHF. CDR3 in DNA: TGCGCCAGCCTAGCCTCTCTGAGCGGGAATTCACCCCTCCACTTT. The V call is TRBV4-1, the J call TRBJ1-6, with D uncertain. Between the trimmed V and J ends, which lost 8 bases and 7 bases, there was a span of 18 bases. Germline values: CDR1 MGHRA, CDR2 YSYEKL. The CDR3 has 15 residues.